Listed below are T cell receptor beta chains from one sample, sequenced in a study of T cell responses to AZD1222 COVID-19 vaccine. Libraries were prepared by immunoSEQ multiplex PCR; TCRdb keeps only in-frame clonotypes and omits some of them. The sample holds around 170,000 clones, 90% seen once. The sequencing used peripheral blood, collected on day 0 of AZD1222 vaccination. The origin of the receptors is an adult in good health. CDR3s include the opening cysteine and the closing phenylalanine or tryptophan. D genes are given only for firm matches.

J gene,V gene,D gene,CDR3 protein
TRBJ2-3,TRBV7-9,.,CASSPQGRRRDTQYF
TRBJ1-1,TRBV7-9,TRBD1,CASSRRQGMNTEAFF
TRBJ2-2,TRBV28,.,CASTRSGWRTNTGELFF
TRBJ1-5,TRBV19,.,CASSNQQGSNQPQHF
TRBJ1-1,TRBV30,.,CAWSEAGHTEAFF
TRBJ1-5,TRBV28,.,CASSSWTGNQPQHF
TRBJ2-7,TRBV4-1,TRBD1,CASSQDRTGYEQYF
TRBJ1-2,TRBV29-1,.,CSVRLDGINYGYTF
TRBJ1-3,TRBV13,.,CASSLVQDFHTGNTIYF
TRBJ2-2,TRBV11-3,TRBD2,CASTPRGLAGTGELFF
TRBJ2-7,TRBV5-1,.,CASSLLAGSYEQYF
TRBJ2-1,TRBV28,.,CASSLGSYNEQFF
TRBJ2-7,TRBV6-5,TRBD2,CASTFRGGIDEQYF
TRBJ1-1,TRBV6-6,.,CASSDTLNPEAFF
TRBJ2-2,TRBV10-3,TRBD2,CATLQGGTGELFF
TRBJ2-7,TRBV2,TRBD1,CASRRQGKDEQYF
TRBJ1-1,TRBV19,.,CASRRGANTEAFF
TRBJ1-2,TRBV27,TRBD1,CASMFSVTGALGYTF
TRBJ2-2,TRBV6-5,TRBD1,CASTPGTVGTGELFF
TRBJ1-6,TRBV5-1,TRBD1,CASSFTGGINNSPLHF
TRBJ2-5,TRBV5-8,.,CASGDREQETQYF
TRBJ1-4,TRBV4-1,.,CASSRDLGYRATNEKLFF
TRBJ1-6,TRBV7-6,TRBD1,CASSLRTGGYNSPLHF
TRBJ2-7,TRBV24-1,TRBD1,CATSPGTAARFWEQYF
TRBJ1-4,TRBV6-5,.,CASNPTGKGNEKLFF
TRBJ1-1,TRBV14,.,CASSQPLGGGRLNTEAFF
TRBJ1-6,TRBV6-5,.,CASSYIGSYNSPLHF
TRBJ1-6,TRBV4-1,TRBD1,CASSRGTVLSNSPLHF
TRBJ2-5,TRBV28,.,CASSLFVGGQETQYF
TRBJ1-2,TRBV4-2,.,CASSSPTNYGYTF
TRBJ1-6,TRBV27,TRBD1,CASSGGTGLSPLHF
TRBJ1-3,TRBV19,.,CASSWTVSGNTIYF
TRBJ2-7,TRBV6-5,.,CASSYTIPVGNYEQYF
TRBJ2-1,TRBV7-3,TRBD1,CASSLPLGQGNNEQFF
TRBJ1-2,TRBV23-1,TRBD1,CASRTGTGGTHNYGYTF
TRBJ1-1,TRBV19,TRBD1,CASSIYEGTGPNTEAFF
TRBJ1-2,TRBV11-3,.,CASSLDSYGYTF
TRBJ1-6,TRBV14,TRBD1,CASSPPDRGRVDNLPPNSPLHF
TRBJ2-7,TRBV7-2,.,CASSLALPSEQYF
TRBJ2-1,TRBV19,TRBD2,CASSIASGGAHEQFF
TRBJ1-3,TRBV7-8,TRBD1,CASSLGVRGQGSGNTIYF
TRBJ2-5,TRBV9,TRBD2,CASSAEGGTQETQYF
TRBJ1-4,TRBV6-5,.,CASSYARMRTNEKLFF
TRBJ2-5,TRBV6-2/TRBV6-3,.,CASSYVSGTLETQYF
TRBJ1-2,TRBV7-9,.,CASLPGQENYGYTF
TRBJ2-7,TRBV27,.,CASSVHRVSEQYF
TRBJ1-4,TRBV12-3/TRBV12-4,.,CASREGEKLFF
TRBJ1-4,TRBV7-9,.,CASSSKGGFSEKLFF
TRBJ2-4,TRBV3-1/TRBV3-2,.,CASSAHLAQGGNIQYF
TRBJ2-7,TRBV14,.,CASSYGQRTYEQYF
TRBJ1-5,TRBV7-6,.,CASSPAVSTATRGNQPQHF
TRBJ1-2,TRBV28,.,CASNGIGYGYTF
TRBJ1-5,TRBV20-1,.,CSASSGGPNQPQHF
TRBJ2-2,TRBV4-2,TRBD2,CASSQDGLGLAGTTGELFF
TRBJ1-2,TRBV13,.,CASSRVGYTF
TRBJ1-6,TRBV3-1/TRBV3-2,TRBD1,CASSARDRGSPLHF
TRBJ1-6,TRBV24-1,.,CATSDRQNSPLHF
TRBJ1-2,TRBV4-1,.,CASSHPIRRGYTF
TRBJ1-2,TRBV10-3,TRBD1,CAISGGTVNYGYTF
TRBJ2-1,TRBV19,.,CASSMAEKSYNEQFF